Shown below are 20 T cell receptor beta chains from a single sample sequenced in a study of blood T cell repertoires in COVID-19. Profiling relied on immunoSEQ multiplex PCR, and the TCRdb table lists in-frame clones only, not all of them. Seen here are around 220,000 clones, roughly 80% observed once, and the top ten hold roughly 4.9%. What was sequenced was peripheral blood. These receptors originate from a human donor in a cohort sampled during active COVID-19.

The rearrangement uses TRBV29-1 and TRBJ1-1; perhaps TRBD1 as D (6 bases). The CDR3 is 13 residues long. V lost 4 bases to trimming and J lost 4 bases, with 13 bases between them. Germline V gene data show CDR1 as SQVTM and CDR2 as ANQGSEA. CDR3 nucleotide sequence: TGCAGCGTTGCGGCAGGGGCAAGCACTGAAGCTTTCTTT. Protein product: CSVAAGASTEAFF.

The chain combines TRBV19 with TRBJ1-3; D perhaps matches TRBD1 (5 bases). Trimming left V 1 base short and J 2 bases short, with 6 bases between. The CDR3 extends over 14 amino acids. Germline V CDR1 and CDR2: LNHDA, SQIVND (reference sequence). The CDR3 loop is CASSIGGTGNTIYF. DNA of the CDR3: TGTGCCAGTAGTATAGGGGGCACTGGAAACACCATATATTTT.

CDR3 sequence: CASSTRGLDKNIQYF. The CDR3 nucleotides read TGTGCCAGCAGCACCAGGGGACTAGACAAAAACATTCAGTACTTC. The genes are TRBV6-6 and TRBJ2-4; 8 bases map to TRBD2. The CDR3 contains 15 residues. V was clipped by 6 bases and J by 3 bases; unmatched bases: 7. From germline, CDR1 is MNHNY and CDR2 SVGAGI (reference sequence).

This clone was recorded a few times. This chain uses TRBV7-8 with TRBJ2-2; 11 positions match TRBD2. Trimming took 5 bases from V and 7 from J; bases not matched to a gene: 3. The germline CDR1 and CDR2 sequences are SGHVS and FQNEAQ. This CDR3 is 14 amino acids long. The CDR3 here is CASSPGTSGGELFF. Written as DNA, the CDR3 is TGTGCCAGCAGCCCCGGGACTAGCGGCGGGGAGCTGTTTTTT.

A few counts support this clone. This sequence joins TRBV4-2 and TRBJ2-2, with TRBD1 matching 8 bases. V dropped 5 bases and J dropped 5; count of bases not matched to a gene: 7. This CDR3 region has 15 residues. Germline values: CDR1 LGHNA, CDR2 YNFKEQ. The CDR3 nucleotides are TGTGCCAGCAGCACCCGGACAGGGCAGACCGGGGAGCTGTTTTTT. As protein: CASSTRTGQTGELFF.

This clone was observed a handful of times. The genes are TRBV3-1 (or the pseudogene TRBV3-2) and TRBJ1-2; the D gene is possibly TRBD1 (6 bases). From germline, CDR1 is LGHDT and CDR2 YNNKEL (reference sequence). The V and J ends lost 2 bases and 9 bases respectively, with 7 bases between them. This CDR3 is built from 11 residues. The CDR3 is CASSQQGSYTF. CDR3 DNA sequence: TGTGCCAGCAGCCAACAGGGGAGCTACACCTTC.

This sequence joins TRBV5-1 and TRBJ2-7; D is uncertain. The CDR3 is 11 residues long. Germline V CDR1 and CDR2: SGHRS, YFSETQ. The V end lost 2 bases, the J end lost 7 bases, and 7 bases lay between the germline ends. The CDR3 protein is CASSLPGEQYF. DNA for the CDR3: TGCGCCAGCAGCTTACCGGGTGAGCAGTACTTC.

The rearrangement uses TRBV7-2 and TRBJ2-7; 11 bases align to TRBD2. The CDR3 is 16 residues long. V trimming: 0 bases; J trimming: 3 bases; junction bases outside the gene matches: 4. Germline V gives CDR1 SGHTA, CDR2 FQGNSA. Here the CDR3 DNA reads TGTGCCAGCAGCTTAGCCCTAGCGGGAGGTTTCTACGAGCAGTACTTC. Protein sequence: CASSLALAGGFYEQYF.

The chain has TRBV30 and TRBJ1-4; TRBD1 might be the D (5 bases). The germline CDR1 and CDR2 sequences are GTSNPN and SVGIG (reference sequence). The CDR3 sequence is 16 residues long. Trimming stripped 1 base from V and 0 bases from J, with 12 bases between. The CDR3 sequence is CAWSGRWGATNEKLFF. The CDR3 coding sequence is TGTGCCTGGAGTGGTAGGTGGGGGGCAACTAATGAAAAACTGTTTTTT.

This clone was counted only a few times. CDR3 amino acids: CATVLDRVGQKLFF. CDR3 coding DNA: TGTGCCACCGTCTTGGACAGGGTCGGGCAGAAACTGTTTTTT. The chain carries TRBV28 and TRBJ1-4; 8 bases line up with TRBD1. Per germline, CDR1 MDHEN and CDR2 SYDVKM. J gave up 11 bases and V 10 bases, and 15 bases lay outside the gene matches. CDR3 length: 14 residues.

V is TRBV28 and J is TRBJ1-1, with D tentatively TRBD1 (6 bases). The CDR3 is made up of 14 amino acids. V gave up 6 bases and J gave up 2 bases, with 13 bases separating them. Germline CDR1 reads MDHEN; CDR2 reads SYDVKM. In nucleotides, the CDR3 is TGTGCCAGCAGAGTAACCAGGGGAAACACTGAAGCTTTCTTT. It yields the protein CASRVTRGNTEAFF.

The V gene is TRBV10-3, the J gene TRBJ1-2, with D uncertain. In germline, CDR1 is ENHRY, CDR2 SYGVKD. This CDR3 is built from 15 residues. Deletions cut 0 bases from V and 2 bases from J, with 10 bases between. This chain's CDR3 is CAISESGEINYGYTF. The CDR3 DNA reads as TGTGCCATCAGTGAGTCGGGAGAGATCAACTATGGCTACACCTTC.

J is TRBJ2-5 and V is TRBV7-3, with 10 nucleotides matching TRBD1. This CDR3 is 16 amino acids long. After removal of 4 bases from V and 5 bases from J, the junction contained 10 bases not matched to a gene. Germline V CDR1 and CDR2: SGHTA, FQGTGA. The CDR3 sequence is CASSSRDRGLGETQYF. CDR3 bases: TGTGCCAGCAGCTCCCGGGACAGGGGTTTAGGGGAGACCCAGTACTTC.

V is TRBV28 and J is TRBJ1-4, with D perhaps TRBD1 (6 bases). The germline V and J ends were trimmed by 4 bases and 4 bases, with 10 bases remaining between them. There are 14 residues in the CDR3. Germline loops: CDR1 MDHEN, CDR2 SYDVKM. The CDR3 protein is CASSSQGRNEKLFF. CDR3 coding DNA: TGTGCCAGCAGTTCACAGGGCCGTAATGAAAAACTGTTTTTT.

This chain connects TRBV18 to TRBJ2-3; TRBD2 aligns across 8 bases. This CDR3 region has 14 residues. Germline CDR1 and CDR2: KGHSH and LQKENI. Trimming removed 5 bases from V and 5 bases from J; junction bases left unmatched: 6. CDR3 nucleotide sequence: TGTGCCAGCTCAAGAGCGGGAGCGGGAGATACGCAGTATTTT. Its translation: CASSRAGAGDTQYF.

The rearrangement joins TRBV11-2 to TRBJ2-1, with 8 positions matching TRBD2. The CDR3 sequence is 18 residues long. Germline V lookup: CDR1 SGHAT, CDR2 FQNNGV. The V segment lost 5 bases and the J segment 5 bases; nucleotides outside the gene matches: 17. The CDR3 loop reads CASSLSPHLAGQDNEQFF. CDR3 coding DNA: TGTGCCAGCAGCCTTAGTCCCCACCTAGCGGGCCAAGACAATGAGCAGTTCTTC.

This sequence joins TRBV7-2 and TRBJ1-6; D call uncertain. Trimming removed 3 bases from V and 9 bases from J, with 12 bases in between. There are 14 residues in the CDR3. Germline V gives CDR1 SGHTA, CDR2 FQGNSA. The CDR3 region is CASSFTGVSSPLHF. In DNA, the CDR3 is TGTGCCAGCAGCTTTACCGGGGTTAGTTCACCCCTCCACTTT.

In this sample, this clone turned up once. The J gene is TRBJ1-3, the V gene TRBV5-1; 8 nucleotides match TRBD1. After removal of 3 bases from V and 0 bases from J, the junction contained 5 bases not matched to a gene. Germline CDR1 reads SGHRS; CDR2 reads YFSETQ. The CDR3 has 16 residues. This CDR3 is CASSSTGASSGNTIYF. In nucleotides, the CDR3 is TGCGCCAGCAGCTCGACAGGGGCCAGCTCTGGAAACACCATATATTTT.

This chain links TRBV4-2 with TRBJ1-1; 8 bases are a match to TRBD1. The CDR3 is 15 amino acids. The V gene end was trimmed by 3 bases and the J gene end by 4 bases; junction bases not matched to a gene: 7. CDR1 is LGHNA, CDR2 YNFKEQ, per germline. CDR3 amino acids: CASSQIIGQGTEAFF. The CDR3 bases are TGTGCCAGCAGCCAGATTATCGGACAGGGCACTGAAGCTTTCTTT.

The chain joins TRBV5-1 to TRBJ2-3, with D tentatively TRBD2 (6 bases). Germline V gives CDR1 SGHRS, CDR2 YFSETQ. This CDR3 comprises 14 residues. V lost 5 bases and J lost 2, with 12 bases in between. CDR3 amino acids: CASRGGRTTDTQYF. CDR3 sequence (DNA): TGCGCCAGCAGGGGGGGACGAACCACAGATACGCAGTATTTT.